The 31 T cell receptor beta chains given below trace back to one sample, sequenced in a study of T cells in women clearing cervical HPV infection. The table came from immunoSEQ multiplex PCR; TCRdb's copy has only in-frame clones and leaves some out. Listed are about 46,000 clones; about 40% falls within the top ten. The material sequenced was blood buffy coat. The receptors were sampled from a woman between 18 and 69 years old with a cervical HPV16 infection that either progressed to CIN3+ or cleared (not recorded which).

With regard to this clone: The read stops 3 residues short of the end of the CDR3; the missing end is completed from the germline J gene. The chain employs TRBV11-1 and TRBJ1-1; D is perhaps TRBD1 (6 bases). Germline CDR1 is SGHAT and CDR2 is FQDESV (reference sequence). There are 12 residues in the CDR3. The CDR3 loop is CASSLPGDVAFF. Partial CDR3 DNA: TGTGCCAGCAGCTTGCCAGGGGACGTG.

CDR3 DNA, as far as it was read: TGTGCCATCAGGGGGACAGGCGGCCCCTACGAG. Translating gives CAIRGTGGPYE. The full CDR3 is CAIRGTGGPYEQYF. The chain couples TRBV10-3 to TRBJ2-7, with 8 bases identical to TRBD1. The observed sequence ends 3 residues before the CDR3 terminus, with the missing tail filled in from the germline J gene. Per germline, CDR1 ENHRY and CDR2 SYGVKD. The CDR3 spans 14 residues. Trimming cost V 6 bases and J 2 bases; bases outside gene matches: 6.

This chain's CDR3 is CAWSNKPGTGGAWSNQPQHF. The covered CDR3 bases are TGTGCCTGGAGTAATAAACCCGGGACAGGGGGCGCTTGGAGCAATCAGCCC. This chain uses TRBV30 with TRBJ1-5, with 12 bases fitting TRBD1. Read data end 3 residues before the CDR3 end; the end is taken from the germline J gene. Germline V gene sequence: CDR1 GTSNPN, CDR2 SVGIG (reference sequence). This CDR3 is built from 20 residues. The junction had 15 bases not matched to a gene; V was cut back by 2 bases and J by 1 base.

The sequenced CDR3 bases are TGTGCCAGCAGCCGGCAAACAGGAGCTGCCGACGAAAAA. Its protein is CASSRQTGAADEK. The CDR3 in its entirety is CASSRQTGAADEKLFF. J is TRBJ1-4 and V is TRBV4-2; TRBD1 might be the D (5 bases). The read is 3 residues too short to cover the CDR3 end, so that end is filled in from the germline J gene. CDR1 and CDR2 from the germline V gene are LGHNA and YNFKEQ. With 4 bases removed from V and 8 bases from J, the gap between germline ends came to 20 bases. The CDR3 is 16 amino acids.

Details on this clone: The read falls 3 residues short of the CDR3 end, and the missing part is taken from the germline J gene. This sequence joins TRBV7-9 and TRBJ1-2; D not resolved. This CDR3 has 12 residues. Looked up from germline, CDR1 is SEHNR and CDR2 is FQNEAQ (reference sequence). The CDR3 sequence is CASSSDYLDYTF. CDR3 bases read: TGTGCCAGCAGTTCGGACTACCTAGAC.

Comment on this clone: The read ends 3 residues early relative to the CDR3; the germline J gene fills the gap. This sequence joins TRBV7-2 and TRBJ1-1; D gene unclear. CDR1 and CDR2 (germline): SGHTA, FQGNSA. Between the trimmed V and J ends, which lost 1 base and 0 bases, there was a span of 6 bases. The CDR3 extends over 14 amino acids. The CDR3 protein is CASSLVGVNTEAFF. The sequenced part of the CDR3 DNA is TGTGCCAGCAGCTTAGTCGGGGTGAACACTGAA.

As regards this clone: The read ends 3 residues early relative to the CDR3; the germline J gene fills the gap. V is TRBV6-1 and J is TRBJ2-5; D call uncertain. The CDR3 spans 15 residues. CDR1 MNHNS and CDR2 SASEGT come from the germline V gene. Trimming took 4 bases from V and 3 from J, leaving 15 bases between them. The CDR3 reads CASSGPSGPKETQYF. CDR3 DNA (partial): TGTGCCAGCAGTGGACCCAGTGGGCCCAAAGAGACC.

Points on this clone: The read is 3 residues too short to cover the CDR3 end, so that end is filled in from the germline J gene. The chain combines TRBV29-1 with TRBJ2-3; tentative D call: TRBD1 (5 bases). CDR1 is SQVTM, CDR2 ANQGSEA, per germline. The CDR3 runs to 16 residues. Trimming stripped 1 base from V and 1 base from J, with 15 bases between. Incomplete CDR3 DNA: TGCAGCGTTGAAGGACCAAAGAAACAGGGCACAGATACG. Encoded protein: CSVEGPKKQGTDT. From start to end, the CDR3 is CSVEGPKKQGTDTQYF.

CDR3 bases read: TGCAGTGCTAGAGATCGTTTAGAGACC. This gives the protein CSARDRLET. The full CDR3 protein reads CSARDRLETQYF. The rearrangement links TRBV20-1 to TRBJ2-5; D gene unclear. The sequenced fragment ends 3 residues before the CDR3 boundary, so the rest is inferred from the germline J gene. Trimming cost V 0 bases and J 4 bases, with 6 bases left between them. The length of the CDR3 is 12 residues. CDR1 and CDR2 (germline): DFQATT, SNEGSKA (reference sequence).

Turning to this clone: The missing CDR3 end, 3 residues past where the read stops, is filled in from the germline J gene. The genes are TRBV2 and TRBJ2-2; 7 positions agree with TRBD1. With V trimmed by 4 bases and J by 1 base, 6 bases remained unmatched. Germline V gene sequence: CDR1 SNHLY, CDR2 FYNNEI. This CDR3 contains 16 residues. The part of the CDR3 DNA that was read is TGTGCCAGCAGTGTACAGGGGTTGAAGAACACCGGGGAG. It translates to CASSVQGLKNTGE. The CDR3 as a whole reads CASSVQGLKNTGELFF.

A note on this clone: The read ends 3 residues shy of where the CDR3 ends; the end is completed using the germline J gene. The V and J genes are TRBV7-6 and TRBJ2-2; the D gene is possibly TRBD1 (6 bases). CDR3 length: 15 residues. Germline assignment: CDR1 SGHVS and CDR2 FNYEAQ. The germline V and J ends were trimmed by 6 bases and 3 bases, with 14 bases remaining between them. The CDR3 loop reads CASRLVQGDTGELFF. The part of the CDR3 DNA that was read is TGTGCCAGCAGACTCGTACAGGGAGACACCGGGGAG.

Comments on this clone: The CDR3 goes on 3 residues after the read ends, and that part is filled in from the germline J gene. The sample has other DNA sequences that encode this CDR3 too. The J gene is TRBJ2-7, the V gene TRBV11-3; 7 bases match TRBD1. With V trimmed by 3 bases and J by 2 bases, 1 base remained unmatched. The CDR3 sequence is 13 residues long. In germline, CDR1 is SGHNT, CDR2 YENEEA. CDR3 protein: CASSLGQPYEQYF. CDR3 bases read: TGTGCCAGCAGCTTGGGACAGCCCTACGAG.

Comments on this clone: The read is 3 residues too short to cover the CDR3 end, so that end is filled in from the germline J gene. The chain has TRBV20-1 and TRBJ2-3, with 7 bases matching TRBD2. From germline, CDR1 is DFQATT and CDR2 SNEGSKA (reference sequence). V dropped 5 bases and J dropped 1; count of bases not matched to a gene: 3. There are 13 residues in the CDR3. The CDR3 loop is CSAPSGGTDTQYF. The part of the CDR3 DNA that was read is TGCAGTGCTCCCAGCGGGGGCACAGATACG.

The CDR3 here is CASSWGQSMNTEAFF. The CDR3 DNA, read in part, is TGTGCCAGCAGCTGGGGACAGAGCATGAACACTGAA. The chain links TRBV5-5 to TRBJ1-1, with 7 bases that match TRBD1. The CDR3 goes on 3 residues after the read ends, and that part is filled in from the germline J gene. The CDR3 has 15 residues. The germline V gene has CDR1 SGHKS and CDR2 YYEKEE (reference sequence). With V trimmed by 3 bases and J by 0 bases, 5 bases remained unmatched.

A word on this clone: The read ends 3 residues before the CDR3 terminus; that terminus is restored from the germline J gene. The chain has TRBV29-1 and TRBJ2-1; perhaps TRBD2 as D (5 bases). Germline values: CDR1 SQVTM, CDR2 ANQGSEA. V lost 6 bases and J 7 bases, leaving 10 bases between the germline ends. The CDR3 has 11 residues. This chain's CDR3 is CSVHLANEQFF. The part of the CDR3 DNA that was read is TGCAGCGTGCATCTAGCAAATGAG.

This CDR3 reads CARSLPPTSCRETQYF. The sequenced part of the CDR3 DNA is TGTGCCAGAAGCTTACCCCCGACTAGCTGCCGGGAGACC. The V gene is TRBV5-3, the J gene TRBJ2-5; TRBD2 matches at 7 bases. The read ends 3 residues shy of where the CDR3 ends; the end is completed using the germline J gene. TRBV5-3 counts as an open reading frame of uncertain function. This CDR3 region has 16 residues. With 2 bases clipped from V and 5 bases from J, the junction kept 12 bases outside the gene matches.

On this clone itself: The CDR3 goes on 3 residues after the read ends, and that part is filled in from the germline J gene. V is TRBV30 and J is TRBJ1-6; 10 nucleotides agree with TRBD1. CDR3 length: 14 residues. Germline V gene sequence: CDR1 GTSNPN, CDR2 SVGIG (reference sequence). J gave up 8 bases and V 7 bases, and 8 bases lay outside the gene matches. The covered CDR3 bases are TGTGCCTTCACCGGGACAGGGGATGATTCACCC. This encodes CAFTGTGDDSP. The full CDR3 is CAFTGTGDDSPLHF.

As concerns this clone: The CDR3 goes on 3 residues after the read ends, and that part is filled in from the germline J gene. The rearrangement uses TRBV20-1 and TRBJ1-2; 7 nucleotides align to TRBD1. CDR1 and CDR2 from the germline V gene are DFQATT and SNEGSKA (reference sequence). The CDR3 is made up of 14 amino acids. V dropped 3 bases and J dropped 1; count of bases not matched to a gene: 5. The chain's CDR3 is CSARGAGGNYGYTF. Partial CDR3 DNA: TGCAGTGCTAGGGGGGCAGGGGGTAACTATGGC.

With respect to this clone: The read gets to within 3 residues of the CDR3 end, and the germline J gene fills in the rest. The chain couples TRBV19 to TRBJ1-1, with TRBD1 as a possible D gene (6 bases). V was pared by 4 bases and J by 5 bases, with 17 bases between. The CDR3 has 15 residues. CDR1 and CDR2 from the germline V gene are LNHDA and SQIVND (reference sequence). The CDR3 loop is CASSTGARGGTEAFF. The sequenced CDR3 bases are TGTGCCAGTAGTACCGGGGCCAGGGGAGGGACTGAA.

On this clone: The read terminates 3 residues before the CDR3 end, so the remaining end is supplied by the germline J gene. This chain links TRBV5-6 with TRBJ1-1; perhaps TRBD1 as D (6 bases). From germline, CDR1 is SGHDT and CDR2 YYEEEE. Trimming left V 4 bases short and J 6 bases short, with 16 bases between. The CDR3 extends over 14 amino acids. CDR3 bases read: TGTGCCAGCAGCCCGGGACACGGGGCGGCTGAA. Its protein product is CASSPGHGAAE. The CDR3, in full, reads CASSPGHGAAEAFF. The entire variable domain, with the rest obtained from reference TRBV5-6 and TRBJ1-1, is as follows: DAGVTQSPTHLIKTRGQQVTLRCSPKSGHDTVSWYQQALGQGPQFIFQYYEEEERQRGNFPDRFSGHQFPNYSSELNVNALLLGDSALYLCASSPGHGAAEAFFGQGTRLTVV.

With respect to this clone: The read terminates 3 residues before the CDR3 end, so the remaining end is supplied by the germline J gene. The chain employs TRBV6-1 and TRBJ2-5; D is possibly TRBD2 (6 bases). Germline CDR1 is MNHNS and CDR2 is SASEGT. CDR3 length: 16 residues. CDR3 loop: CASSEGAGLGTDTQYF. The part of the CDR3 DNA that was read is TGTGCCAGCAGTGAAGGGGCGGGGTTGGGCACAGATACC.

About this clone itself: The read terminates 3 residues ahead of where the CDR3 ends, so the germline J gene completes it. This chain links TRBV4-2 with TRBJ1-2; 8 bases map to TRBD1. Trimming took 0 bases from V and 4 from J; bases not matched to a gene: 10. Germline CDR1 is LGHNA and CDR2 is YNFKEQ. The CDR3 has 17 amino acids. The chain's CDR3 is CASSQDPRDRGFYGYTF. CDR3 DNA (partial): TGTGCCAGCAGCCAAGATCCCCGAGACAGGGGTTTCTATGGC.

The sequenced part of the CDR3 DNA is TGTGCCAGTAGGGACGGACAGGGGGGGTATGGC. Its translation is CASRDGQGGYG. The entire CDR3 reads CASRDGQGGYGYTF. The chain employs TRBV19 and TRBJ1-2; the match to TRBD1 covers 10 bases. The CDR3 is cut off 3 residues early in the read; its end comes from the germline J gene. The V gene end was trimmed by 6 bases and the J gene end by 5 bases; junction bases not matched to a gene: 6. The CDR3 sequence is 14 residues long. The V gene's germline CDR1 is LNHDA and CDR2 SQIVND (reference sequence).

As for this clone: The sequence runs out 3 residues before the end of the CDR3; the remainder is reconstructed from the germline J gene. V is TRBV10-1 and J is TRBJ2-2, with D tentatively TRBD2 (5 bases). Germline assignment: CDR1 WNHNN and CDR2 SYGVQD (reference sequence). The CDR3 has 15 amino acids. V was cut by 3 bases and J by 0 bases, with 8 bases left in between. This CDR3 is CASSDGGPNTGELFF. The CDR3 bases that were read are TGCGCCAGCAGTGATGGCGGGCCGAACACCGGGGAG.

In regard to this clone: The read halts 3 residues ahead of the CDR3 end, with the missing end drawn from the germline J gene. The J gene is TRBJ2-5, the V gene TRBV20-1; tentative D call: TRBD1 (5 bases). V lost 6 bases and J 5 bases, leaving 10 bases between the germline ends. The germline V gene has CDR1 DFQATT and CDR2 SNEGSKA (reference sequence). The CDR3 runs to 11 residues. The sequenced part of the CDR3 DNA is TGCAGTGCGCAAAACAGGGAGACC. Translating it yields CSAQNRET. In full, the CDR3 reads CSAQNRETQYF.

To note about this clone: The CDR3 is cut off 3 residues early in the read; its end comes from the germline J gene. V gene TRBV11-2 combines with J gene TRBJ1-4; TRBD1 might be the D (5 bases). Trimming took 8 bases from V and 5 from J, leaving 9 bases between them. CDR1 and CDR2 from the germline V gene are SGHAT and FQNNGV. The CDR3 covers 12 residues. The part of the CDR3 DNA that was read is TGTGCCAGCGAGGGGCAAAATGAAAAA. This gives the protein CASEGQNEK. The CDR3 in its entirety is CASEGQNEKLFF.

As for this clone: The CDR3 end falls 3 residues outside the read, so it is completed with the germline J gene. The J gene is TRBJ2-3, the V gene TRBV30; TRBD2 is a possible D gene (6 bases). In germline, CDR1 is GTSNPN, CDR2 SVGIG (reference sequence). The CDR3 extends over 13 amino acids. CDR3 loop: CAWSSGLQETQYF. The sequenced part of the CDR3 DNA is TGTGCCTGGAGTAGTGGACTACAAGAGACG.

As to this clone: One end of the junction fails to match germline, which may point to a read error. The read ends 3 residues before the CDR3 terminus; that terminus is restored from the germline J gene. This sample includes further DNA sequences coding for the same CDR3. V is TRBV20-1 and J is TRBJ1-2; D might be TRBD1 (5 bases). The germline CDR1 and CDR2 sequences are DFQATT and SNEGSKA (reference sequence). The length of the CDR3 is 15 residues. The CDR3 bases that were read are TGCAGTGCTGACGGAGGGGCCGACAGTTTGTATGGA. Translation gives CSADGGADSLYG. The full CDR3 protein is CSADGGADSLYGYTF.

Points on this clone: The CDR3 extends 3 residues past the end of the read, so its final part is completed from the germline J gene. This sequence joins TRBV5-4 and TRBJ1-6, with D tentatively TRBD1 (5 bases). This CDR3 has 15 residues. Germline V gives CDR1 SGHNT, CDR2 YYREEE (reference sequence). The V end lost 1 base, the J end lost 7 bases, and 12 bases lay between the germline ends. Partial CDR3 DNA: TGTGCCAGCAGCTTGAGTTCCCAGGGAAATTCACCC. It codes for CASSLSSQGNSP. The CDR3 reads in full as CASSLSSQGNSPLHF.

In the case of this clone: At one boundary the junction diverges from the germline segment, which might be a read error. With the read ending 3 residues before the CDR3 end, the germline J gene is used to fill in that end. The V and J genes are TRBV7-7 and TRBJ2-5, with 7 bases that match TRBD1. Germline lookup yields CDR1 SSHAT and CDR2 FNYEAQ (reference sequence). CDR3 length: 17 residues. The CDR3 is CASSLNEGQVAEETQYF. CDR3 DNA (partial): TGTGCTAGCAGCTTAAACGAAGGACAGGTCGCCGAAGAGACC.

With respect to this clone: The DNA ends 3 residues before the CDR3 does, and the rest of the CDR3 is filled in from the germline J gene. The gene calls are TRBV2 and TRBJ2-7; D perhaps matches TRBD1 (6 bases). The CDR3 length is 13 residues. Germline V lookup: CDR1 SNHLY, CDR2 FYNNEI. Trimming stripped 6 bases from V and 1 base from J, with 10 bases between. The CDR3 here is CASSPQGSYEQYF. The covered CDR3 bases are TGTGCCAGCAGCCCGCAGGGGTCCTACGAG.